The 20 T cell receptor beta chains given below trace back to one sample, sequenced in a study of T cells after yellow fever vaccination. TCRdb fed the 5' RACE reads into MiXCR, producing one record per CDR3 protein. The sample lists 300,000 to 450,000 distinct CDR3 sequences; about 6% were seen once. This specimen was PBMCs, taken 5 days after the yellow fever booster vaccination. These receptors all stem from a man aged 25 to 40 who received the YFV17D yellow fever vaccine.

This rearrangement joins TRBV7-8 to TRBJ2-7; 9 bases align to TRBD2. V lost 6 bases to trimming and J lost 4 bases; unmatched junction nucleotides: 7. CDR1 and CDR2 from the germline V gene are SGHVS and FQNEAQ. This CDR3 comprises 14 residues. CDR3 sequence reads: CASREGTSLYEQYF. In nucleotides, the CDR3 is TGTGCCAGCAGGGAAGGGACTAGCCTATACGAGCAGTACTTC.

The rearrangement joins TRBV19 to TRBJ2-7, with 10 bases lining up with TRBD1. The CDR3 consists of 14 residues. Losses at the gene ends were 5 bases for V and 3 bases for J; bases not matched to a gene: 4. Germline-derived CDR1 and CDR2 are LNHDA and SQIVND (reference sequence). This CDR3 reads CASSFGQGGYEQYF. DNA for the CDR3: TGTGCCAGTAGTTTCGGACAGGGGGGCTACGAGCAGTACTTC. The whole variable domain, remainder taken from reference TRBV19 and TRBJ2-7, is DGGITQSPKYLFRKEGQNVTLSCEQNLNHDAMYWYRQDPGQGLRLIYYSQIVNDFQKGDIAEGYSVSREKKESFPLTVTSAQKNPTAFYLCASSFGQGGYEQYFGPGTRLTVT.

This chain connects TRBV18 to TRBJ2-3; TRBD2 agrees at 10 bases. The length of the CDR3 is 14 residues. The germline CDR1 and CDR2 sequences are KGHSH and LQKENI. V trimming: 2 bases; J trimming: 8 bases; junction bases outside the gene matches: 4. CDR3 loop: CASSPGTSVGTQYF. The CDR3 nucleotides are TGTGCCAGCTCACCAGGGACTAGCGTCGGTACGCAGTATTTT.

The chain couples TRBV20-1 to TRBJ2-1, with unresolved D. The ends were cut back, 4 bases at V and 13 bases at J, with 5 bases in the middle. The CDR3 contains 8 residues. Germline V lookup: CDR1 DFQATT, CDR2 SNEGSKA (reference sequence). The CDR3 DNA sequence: TGCAGTGCTACCCGCCAGTTCTTC. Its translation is CSATRQFF.

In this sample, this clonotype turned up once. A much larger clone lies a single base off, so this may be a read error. This chain's CDR3 is CASSSGLAGFSIDTQYF. In DNA form, the CDR3 reads TGCGCCAGCAGCTCGGGATTAGCGGGATTTAGCATAGATACGCAGTATTTT. The gene calls are TRBV5-1 and TRBJ2-3, with TRBD2 matching over 8 bases. Germline CDR1 is SGHRS and CDR2 is YFSETQ. This CDR3 is 17 amino acids long. Supplemented by reference TRBV5-1 and TRBJ2-3, the full variable domain reads KAGVTQTPRYLIKTRGQQVTLSCSPISGHRSVSWYQQTPGQGLQFLFEYFSETQRNKGNFPGRFSGRQFSNSRSEMNVSTLELGDSALYLCASSSGLAGFSIDTQYFGPGTRLTVL.

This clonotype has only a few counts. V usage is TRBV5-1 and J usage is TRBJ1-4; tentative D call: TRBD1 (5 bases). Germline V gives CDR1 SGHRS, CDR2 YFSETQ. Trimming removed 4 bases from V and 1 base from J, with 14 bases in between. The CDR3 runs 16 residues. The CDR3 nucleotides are TGCGCCAGCAGCCCGGGGCCCGGAGGAACTAATGAAAAACTGTTTTTT. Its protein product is CASSPGPGGTNEKLFF.

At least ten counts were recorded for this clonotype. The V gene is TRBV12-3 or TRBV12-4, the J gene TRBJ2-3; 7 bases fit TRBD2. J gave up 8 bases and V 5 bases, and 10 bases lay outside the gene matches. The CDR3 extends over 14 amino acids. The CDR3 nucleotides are TGTGCCAGCAGTATGTGGGAGGGCCATCGTACGCAGTATTTT. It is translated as CASSMWEGHRTQYF.

CDR3 sequence (DNA): TGTGCCAGCAGCTCCCCGTTCCGCGAGCAGTACTTC. This encodes CASSSPFREQYF. The chain employs TRBV7-6 and TRBJ2-7; no reliable D call. The CDR3 loop spans 12 amino acids. V gave up 4 bases and J gave up 6 bases, with 10 bases separating them. Germline assignment: CDR1 SGHVS and CDR2 FNYEAQ.

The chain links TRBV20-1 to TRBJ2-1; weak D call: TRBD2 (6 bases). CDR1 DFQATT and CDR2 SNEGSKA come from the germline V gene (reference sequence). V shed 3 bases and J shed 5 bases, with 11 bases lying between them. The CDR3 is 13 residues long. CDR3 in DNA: TGCAGTGCTAGCCGGGACTTCGACAATGAGCAGTTCTTC. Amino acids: CSASRDFDNEQFF.

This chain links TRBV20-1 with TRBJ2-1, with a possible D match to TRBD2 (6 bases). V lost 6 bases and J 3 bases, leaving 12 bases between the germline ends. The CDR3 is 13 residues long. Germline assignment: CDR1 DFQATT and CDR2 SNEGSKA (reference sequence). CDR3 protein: CSAREEHYNEQFF. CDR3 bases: TGCAGTGCCAGGGAGGAGCACTACAATGAGCAGTTCTTC.

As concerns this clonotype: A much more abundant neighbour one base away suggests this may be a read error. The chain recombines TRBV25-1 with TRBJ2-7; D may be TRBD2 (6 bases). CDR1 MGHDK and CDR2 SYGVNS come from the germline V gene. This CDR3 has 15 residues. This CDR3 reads CVSSAGGTKSYEQYF. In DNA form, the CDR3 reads TGTGTCAGCAGTGCCGGCGGGACGAAATCCTACGAGCAGTACTTC.

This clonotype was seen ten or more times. CDR3 loop: CASTDRVNQPQHF. CDR3 DNA: TGTGCCAGTACCGACAGGGTAAACCAGCCCCAGCATTTT. V gene TRBV19 combines with J gene TRBJ1-5, with TRBD1 identical over 7 bases. V lost 7 bases, J lost 7 bases, and 7 bases stayed unmatched. Germline V lookup: CDR1 LNHDA, CDR2 SQIVND (reference sequence). This CDR3 is 13 amino acids long.

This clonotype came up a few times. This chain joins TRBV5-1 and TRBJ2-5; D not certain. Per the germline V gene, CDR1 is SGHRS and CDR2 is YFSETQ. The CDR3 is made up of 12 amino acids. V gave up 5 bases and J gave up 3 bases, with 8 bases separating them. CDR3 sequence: CASRGNEETQYF. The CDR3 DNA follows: TGCGCCAGCAGGGGGAATGAAGAGACCCAGTACTTC. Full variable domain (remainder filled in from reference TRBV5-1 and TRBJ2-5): KAGVTQTPRYLIKTRGQQVTLSCSPISGHRSVSWYQQTPGQGLQFLFEYFSETQRNKGNFPGRFSGRQFSNSRSEMNVSTLELGDSALYLCASRGNEETQYFGPGTRLLVL.

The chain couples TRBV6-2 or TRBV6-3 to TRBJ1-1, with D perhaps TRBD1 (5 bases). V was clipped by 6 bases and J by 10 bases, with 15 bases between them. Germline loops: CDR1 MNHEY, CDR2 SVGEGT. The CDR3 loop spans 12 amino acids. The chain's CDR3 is CASRSQGVVAFF. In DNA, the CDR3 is TGTGCCAGCAGATCCCAGGGTGTCGTAGCTTTCTTT.

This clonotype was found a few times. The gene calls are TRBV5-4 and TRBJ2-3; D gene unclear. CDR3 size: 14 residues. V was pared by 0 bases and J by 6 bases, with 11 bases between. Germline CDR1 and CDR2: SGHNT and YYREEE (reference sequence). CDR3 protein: CASSLVPRPDTQYF. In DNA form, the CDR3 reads TGTGCCAGCAGCTTGGTTCCTAGGCCGGATACGCAGTATTTT. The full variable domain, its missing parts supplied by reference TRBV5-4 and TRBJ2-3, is ETGVTQSPTHLIKTRGQQVTLRCSSQSGHNTVSWYQQALGQGPQFIFQYYREEENGRGNFPPRFSGLQFPNYSSELNVNALELDDSALYLCASSLVPRPDTQYFGPGTRLTVL.

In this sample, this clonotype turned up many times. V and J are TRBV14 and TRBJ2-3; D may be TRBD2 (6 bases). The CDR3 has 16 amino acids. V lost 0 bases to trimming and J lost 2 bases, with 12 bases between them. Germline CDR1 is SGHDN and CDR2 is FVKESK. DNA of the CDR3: TGTGCCAGCAGCCAAGAGCCCTTAGCGGTCACAGATACGCAGTATTTT. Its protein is CASSQEPLAVTDTQYF.

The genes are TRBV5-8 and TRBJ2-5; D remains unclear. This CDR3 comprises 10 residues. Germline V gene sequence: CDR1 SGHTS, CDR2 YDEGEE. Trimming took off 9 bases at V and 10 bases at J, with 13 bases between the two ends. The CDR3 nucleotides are TGTGCCATCGGCCATGGGGTCCAGTACTTC. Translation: CAIGHGVQYF. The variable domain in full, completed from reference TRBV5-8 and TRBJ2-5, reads EAGVTQSPTHLIKTRGQQATLRCSPISGHTSVYWYQQALGLGLQFLLWYDEGEERNRGNFPPRFSGRQFPNYSSELNVNALELEDSALYLCAIGHGVQYFGPGTRLLVL.

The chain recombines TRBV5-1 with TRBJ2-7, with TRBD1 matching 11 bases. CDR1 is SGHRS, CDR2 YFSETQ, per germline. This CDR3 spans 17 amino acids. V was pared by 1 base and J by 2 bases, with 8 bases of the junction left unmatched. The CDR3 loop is CASSLWPQGQGAYEQYF. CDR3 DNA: TGCGCCAGCAGCTTGTGGCCCCAGGGACAGGGGGCCTACGAGCAGTACTTC.

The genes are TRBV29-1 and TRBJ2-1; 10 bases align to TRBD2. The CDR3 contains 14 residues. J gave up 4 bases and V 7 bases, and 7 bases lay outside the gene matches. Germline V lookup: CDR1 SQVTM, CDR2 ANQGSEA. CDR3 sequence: CSALSSGGYNEQFF. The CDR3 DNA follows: TGCAGCGCCCTCTCTAGCGGGGGTTACAATGAGCAGTTCTTC.

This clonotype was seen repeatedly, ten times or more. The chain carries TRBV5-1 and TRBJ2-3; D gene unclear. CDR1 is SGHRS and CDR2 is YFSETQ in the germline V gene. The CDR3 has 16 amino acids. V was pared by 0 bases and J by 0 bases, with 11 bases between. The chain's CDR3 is CASSLDLAASTDTQYF. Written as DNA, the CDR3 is TGCGCCAGCAGCTTGGACTTGGCAGCTAGCACAGATACGCAGTATTTT.